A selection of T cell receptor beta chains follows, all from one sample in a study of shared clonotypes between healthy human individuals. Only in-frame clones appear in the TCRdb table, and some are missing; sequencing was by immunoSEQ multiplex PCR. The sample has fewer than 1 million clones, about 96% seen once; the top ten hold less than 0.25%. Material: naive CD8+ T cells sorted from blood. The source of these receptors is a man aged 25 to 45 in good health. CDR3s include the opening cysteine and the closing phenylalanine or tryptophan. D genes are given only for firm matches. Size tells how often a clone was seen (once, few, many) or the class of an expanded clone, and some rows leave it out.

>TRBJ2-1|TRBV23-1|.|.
CASSPRTYNEQFF
TGCGCCAGCAGTCCCCGGACCTACAATGAGCAGTTCTTC
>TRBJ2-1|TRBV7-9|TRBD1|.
CASSLTQGAVNEQFF
TGTGCCAGCAGCTTAACTCAGGGGGCTGTCAATGAGCAGTTCTTC
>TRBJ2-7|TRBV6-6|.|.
CASTHVAYEQYF
TGTGCCAGCACCCACGTAGCCTACGAGCAGTACTTC
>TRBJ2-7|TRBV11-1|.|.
CASSSILTGHSYEQYF
TGTGCCAGCAGCTCTATTCTTACAGGGCACTCCTACGAGCAGTACTTC
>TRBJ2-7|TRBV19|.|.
CASSIVVVKSSYEQYF
TGTGCCAGTAGTATAGTGGTGGTTAAAAGCTCCTACGAGCAGTACTTC
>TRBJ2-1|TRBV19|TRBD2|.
CASSLAAWNEQFF
TGTGCCAGTAGCCTAGCGGCGTGGAATGAGCAGTTCTTC
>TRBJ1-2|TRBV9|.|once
CASSGVGYTF
TGTGCCAGCAGCGGGGTTGGCTACACCTTC
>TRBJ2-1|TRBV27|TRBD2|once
CASSLGGDEQFF
TGTGCCAGCAGCCTGGGGGGGGATGAGCAGTTCTTC
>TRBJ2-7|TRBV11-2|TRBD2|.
CASSQGPGLAGEDEQYF
TGTGCCAGCAGCCAAGGTCCGGGACTAGCGGGAGAGGACGAGCAGTACTTC
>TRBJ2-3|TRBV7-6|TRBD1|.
CASSLRDRGTDTQYF
TGTGCCAGCAGCTTAAGGGACAGGGGAACAGATACGCAGTATTTT
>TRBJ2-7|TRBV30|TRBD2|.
CAWSDTSGYSYEQYF
TGTGCCTGGAGTGATACTAGCGGGTATTCCTACGAGCAGTACTTC
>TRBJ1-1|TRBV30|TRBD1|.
CAWSLGTGAFEAFF
TGTGCCTGGAGTTTGGGGACAGGGGCCTTTGAAGCTTTCTTT
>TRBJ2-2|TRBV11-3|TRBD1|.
CASSPLTGTGTGELFF
TGTGCCAGCAGCCCCCTCACCGGGACAGGGACCGGGGAGCTGTTTTTT
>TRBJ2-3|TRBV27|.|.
CASSFRGADTQYF
TGTGCCAGCAGTTTTCGGGGCGCAGATACGCAGTATTTT
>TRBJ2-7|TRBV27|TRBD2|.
CASSLTAGGDEQYF
TGTGCCAGCAGTTTAACAGCGGGAGGGGACGAGCAGTACTTC
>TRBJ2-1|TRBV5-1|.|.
CASSPYESGNEQFF
TGCGCCAGCAGCCCGTACGAGAGCGGCAATGAGCAGTTCTTC
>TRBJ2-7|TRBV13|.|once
CASSSSSLDEQYF
TGTGCCAGCAGCTCCTCAAGCCTGGACGAGCAGTACTTC
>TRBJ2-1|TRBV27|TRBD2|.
CASSVPARITRGGPHNEQFF
TGTGCCAGCAGTGTACCAGCGAGAATCACCCGGGGGGGTCCCCACAATGAGCAGTTCTTC
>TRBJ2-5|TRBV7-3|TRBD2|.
CASSLLAGAAETQYF
TGTGCCAGCAGCTTACTGGCGGGAGCGGCAGAGACCCAGTACTTC
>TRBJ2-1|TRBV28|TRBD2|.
CASRKGLSGGDEQFF
TGTGCCAGCAGGAAGGGACTCTCGGGGGGGGATGAGCAGTTCTTC
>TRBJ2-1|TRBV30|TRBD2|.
CAWSVGGSSYNEQFF
TGTGCCTGGAGTGTGGGCGGGAGCTCCTACAATGAGCAGTTCTTC
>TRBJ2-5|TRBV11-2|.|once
CASSLNSAVQETQYF
TGTGCCAGCAGCTTAAATTCGGCCGTTCAAGAGACCCAGTACTTC
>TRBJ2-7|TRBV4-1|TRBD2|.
CASSHSAGGYEQYF
TGCGCCAGCAGCCACAGTGCGGGGGGCTACGAGCAGTACTTC
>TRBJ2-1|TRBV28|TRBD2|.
CASSPRTSGRAVYNEQFF
TGTGCCAGCAGTCCCCGGACTAGCGGGAGGGCCGTATACAATGAGCAGTTCTTC
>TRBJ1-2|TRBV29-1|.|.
CSVDWWEPLHGYTF
TGCAGCGTTGATTGGTGGGAACCCCTTCATGGCTACACCTTC
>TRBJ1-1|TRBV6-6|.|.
CASSYEGHRAFF
TGTGCCAGCAGTTACGAGGGACACCGAGCTTTCTTT
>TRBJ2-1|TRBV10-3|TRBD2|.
CAISASGRASDEQFF
TGTGCCATCAGCGCTAGCGGGAGGGCCTCAGATGAGCAGTTCTTC
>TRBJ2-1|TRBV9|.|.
CASSPGQLGEQFF
TGTGCCAGCAGCCCAGGACAACTGGGTGAGCAGTTCTTC
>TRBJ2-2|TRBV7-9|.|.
CASSHPTGSGELFF
TGTGCCAGCAGCCACCCTACAGGGTCCGGGGAGCTGTTTTTT
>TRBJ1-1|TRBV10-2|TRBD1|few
CASSGFGQANTEAFF
TGCGCCAGCAGTGGTTTCGGACAGGCGAACACTGAAGCTTTCTTT
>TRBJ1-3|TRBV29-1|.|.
CSVGTSGNTIYF
TGCAGCGTTGGGACCTCTGGAAACACCATATATTTT
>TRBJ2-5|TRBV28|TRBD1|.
CASSFRDRGRETQYF
TGTGCCAGCAGTTTCCGGGACAGGGGAAGGGAGACCCAGTACTTC
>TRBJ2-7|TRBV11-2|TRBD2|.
CASRGLANMGEQYF
TGTGCCAGCAGGGGACTAGCAAATATGGGCGAGCAGTACTTC
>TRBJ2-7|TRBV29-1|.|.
CSVGNGYEQYF
TGCAGCGTTGGGAATGGCTACGAGCAGTACTTC
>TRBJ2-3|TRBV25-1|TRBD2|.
CASSTSGRLSTDTQYF
TGTGCCAGCAGTACTAGCGGGAGGCTAAGCACAGATACGCAGTATTTT
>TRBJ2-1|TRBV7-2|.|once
CASSLALGGGYNEQFF
TGTGCCAGCAGCTTAGCTTTGGGCGGCGGTTACAATGAGCAGTTCTTC
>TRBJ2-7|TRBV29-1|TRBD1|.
CSVSTGGSGEQYF
TGCAGCGTCTCGACAGGGGGCAGTGGCGAGCAGTACTTC
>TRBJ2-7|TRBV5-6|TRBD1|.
CASSLALGTGISYEQYF
TGTGCCAGCAGCTTGGCGCTCGGGACAGGAATTTCCTACGAGCAGTACTTC
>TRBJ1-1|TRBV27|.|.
CASRTRWTDEAFF
TGTGCCAGCAGGACCCGGTGGACAGATGAAGCTTTCTTT
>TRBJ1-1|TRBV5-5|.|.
CASSLYDMNTEAFF
TGTGCCAGCAGCTTGTATGACATGAACACTGAAGCTTTCTTT
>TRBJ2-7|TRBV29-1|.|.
CSVEDLGSYEQYF
TGCAGCGTTGAAGACCTCGGATCCTACGAGCAGTACTTC
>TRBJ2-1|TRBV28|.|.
CASSHLGGSYNEQFF
TGTGCCAGCAGCCACCTCGGTGGCTCCTACAATGAGCAGTTCTTC
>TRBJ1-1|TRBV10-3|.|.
CAISERGPGANMNTEAFF
TGTGCCATCAGTGAGAGGGGACCCGGGGCCAACATGAACACTGAAGCTTTCTTT
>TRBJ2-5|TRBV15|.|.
CATSRGDSGLETQYF
TGTGCCACCAGCAGAGGTGATAGCGGATTGGAGACCCAGTACTTC